These 26 T cell receptor beta chains were all obtained from the same sample, sequenced in a study of blood T cells in healthy people across ages. PCR was performed a second time for 7 to 11 cycles using a sample-barcoded 5' primer and a J-beta primer mix. TCRdb redid the calling of the 5' RACE reads with MiXCR, one entry per CDR3 protein. The sample holds some 640,000 distinct CDR3 sequences, about 30% seen once. The sequenced sample consisted of blood. The receptor set was obtained from a woman aged 80 or over in good health.

The rearrangement joins TRBV24-1 to TRBJ1-2; D remains unclear. V lost 4 bases, J lost 5 bases, and 7 bases lay in between. The germline V gene has CDR1 KGHDR and CDR2 SFDVKD. The CDR3 consists of 12 residues. The CDR3 DNA follows: TGTGCCACCAGTGACCCCGTGTATGGCTACACCTTC. This gives the protein CATSDPVYGYTF.

Many counts were recorded for this clonotype. V gene TRBV2 combines with J gene TRBJ1-1; maybe TRBD1 (5 bases). CDR3 length: 16 residues. Trimming cost V 3 bases and J 0 bases, with 14 bases left between them. From germline, CDR1 is SNHLY and CDR2 FYNNEI. This chain's CDR3 is CASSDYRFSMNTEAFF. CDR3 in DNA: TGTGCCAGCAGTGATTACAGGTTTTCCATGAACACTGAAGCTTTCTTT.

This clonotype was picked up many times. The V call is TRBV5-1, the J call TRBJ1-1; D unclear. Trimming pared 1 base from V and 1 base from J, leaving 11 bases between. The V gene's germline CDR1 is SGHRS and CDR2 YFSETQ. CDR3 length: 15 amino acids. CDR3 residues: CASSLRVSANTEAFF. CDR3 DNA sequence: TGCGCCAGCAGCTTGAGGGTTTCGGCGAACACTGAAGCTTTCTTT.

Ten or more counts support this clonotype. The chain is built from TRBV27 and TRBJ2-7; 9 bases agree with TRBD1. Germline CDR1 reads MNHEY; CDR2 reads SMNVEV (reference sequence). J was trimmed by 5 bases and V by 6 bases; bases with no gene match: 14. There are 16 residues in the CDR3. CDR3 residues: CASSSGTGTGMNEQYF. CDR3 sequence (DNA): TGTGCCAGCAGCTCAGGCACCGGGACAGGGATGAACGAGCAGTACTTC.

This clonotype has a handful of counts. The genes are TRBV5-1 and TRBJ1-1, with D possibly being TRBD1 (5 bases). The germline gives CDR1 SGHRS, CDR2 YFSETQ. This CDR3 region has 14 residues. V was pared by 0 bases and J by 1 base, with 7 bases between. CDR3 loop: CASSLAQENTEAFF. The CDR3 region has the DNA TGCGCCAGCAGCTTGGCACAGGAGAACACTGAAGCTTTCTTT.

This clonotype was recorded many times. V and J are TRBV4-2 and TRBJ2-1; unclear D gene. Germline CDR1 reads LGHNA; CDR2 reads YNFKEQ. V was cut by 4 bases and J by 4 bases, with 8 bases left in between. The CDR3 extends over 13 amino acids. The chain's CDR3 is CASSRDRYNEQFF. For the CDR3, the DNA is TGTGCCAGCAGCCGGGATAGATACAATGAGCAGTTCTTC.

This clonotype occurred a few times. Compared with germline, one end of the junction differs, possibly owing to a read error. This rearrangement joins TRBV25-1 to TRBJ1-6; D is uncertain. The germline CDR1 and CDR2 sequences are MGHDK and SYGVNS. The CDR3 totals 16 residues. The CDR3 nucleotides are TGTGCCAGCAGTGAAAATGGTAGAGGGTATAGTTCACCCCTCCACTTT. Translating gives CASSENGRGYSSPLHF. The whole variable domain, remainder taken from reference TRBV25-1 and TRBJ1-6, is EADIYQTPRYLVIGTGKKITLECSQTMGHDKMYWYQQDPGMELHLIHYSYGVNSTEKGDLSSESTVSRIRTEHFPLTLESARPSHTSQYLCASSENGRGYSSPLHFGNGTRLTVT.

V gene TRBV6-2 or TRBV6-3 combines with J gene TRBJ2-3; the match to TRBD2 covers 11 bases. The CDR3 is 15 amino acids. V was pared by 7 bases and J by 5 bases, with 8 bases of the junction left unmatched. The germline V gene has CDR1 MNHEY and CDR2 SVGEGT. The DNA for the CDR3 is TGTGCCAGCATTAATAGCGGGGGGGCCAGAGATACGCAGTATTTT. Protein sequence: CASINSGGARDTQYF.

The V call is TRBV5-6, the J call TRBJ2-1; a possible D gene is TRBD1 (5 bases). The CDR3 runs 16 residues. The germline V and J ends were trimmed by 4 bases and 10 bases, with 24 bases remaining between them. The V gene's germline CDR1 is SGHDT and CDR2 YYEEEE. In DNA form, the CDR3 reads TGTGCCAGCAGCCCGATAACAGGTTCGAGCTCCTACGAGCAGTTCTTC. Protein: CASSPITGSSSYEQFF.

This clonotype has at least ten counts. The V gene is TRBV4-2, the J gene TRBJ1-5; D call uncertain. V shed 0 bases and J shed 5 bases, with 14 bases lying between them. The CDR3 covers 16 residues. Germline CDR1 reads LGHNA; CDR2 reads YNFKEQ. In DNA, the CDR3 is TGTGCCAGCAGCCAAGATCCTGGGAGGACGGATCAGCCCCAGCATTTT. Its protein product is CASSQDPGRTDQPQHF.

This chain links TRBV12-3 or TRBV12-4 with TRBJ2-3, with D possibly TRBD2 on 5 matching bases. The ends were cut back, 7 bases at V and 4 bases at J, with 15 bases in the middle. CDR3 length equals 14 residues. This CDR3 is CASTGTGKADTQYF. In DNA form, the CDR3 reads TGTGCCAGCACCGGAACCGGGAAAGCAGATACGCAGTATTTT.

This clonotype was recorded a few times. The V and J genes are TRBV7-9 and TRBJ2-1, with a weak D call TRBD2 (7 bases). Germline V gene data show CDR1 as SEHNR and CDR2 as FQNEAQ (reference sequence). The length of the CDR3 is 17 residues. V lost 0 bases, J lost 6 bases, and 18 bases lay in between. CDR3 protein: CASSLAGGGASLNEQFF. In DNA, the CDR3 is TGTGCCAGCAGCTTAGCTGGTGGGGGGGCTTCTCTCAATGAGCAGTTCTTC.

With regard to this clonotype: A much more abundant neighbour one base away suggests this may be a read error. V and J are TRBV5-6 and TRBJ1-4; 7 nucleotides align to TRBD1. Germline values: CDR1 SGHDT, CDR2 YYEEEE. The CDR3 contains 15 residues. Trimming cost V 4 bases and J 8 bases; bases outside gene matches: 11. CDR3: CASSQRQGRREKLFF. The CDR3 coding sequence is TGTGCCAGCAGCCAGAGACAGGGAAGACGCGAAAAACTGTTTTTT.

The V and J genes are TRBV6-1 and TRBJ1-3, with unresolved D. Germline V gives CDR1 MNHNS, CDR2 SASEGT. The length of the CDR3 is 16 residues. Trimming took 3 bases from V and 0 from J, leaving 12 bases between them. CDR3 in DNA: TGTGCCAGCAGTGAGCCCGGTGGATCCTCTGGAAACACCATATATTTT. Translation: CASSEPGGSSGNTIYF.

The V and J genes are TRBV27 and TRBJ2-4; either TRBD1 or TRBD2 may supply D (5 bases each). This CDR3 is built from 15 residues. V was shortened by 2 bases and J by 13 bases, with 21 bases between the two germline ends. The germline CDR1 and CDR2 sequences are MNHEY and SMNVEV (reference sequence). The CDR3: CASSLNGVGQEAQYF. In nucleotides, the CDR3 is TGTGCCAGCAGTTTAAACGGGGTCGGACAAGAGGCCCAGTACTTC.

This clonotype has a count of ten or more. This may arise from a read error, as a much more abundant clone is one base away. This chain joins TRBV5-1 and TRBJ1-2; the D is unclear. The CDR3 totals 14 residues. CDR1 is SGHRS and CDR2 is YFSETQ in the germline V gene. Deletions cut 3 bases from V and 1 base from J, with 10 bases between. CDR3 amino acids: CASSWEQHNYGYTF. Written as DNA, the CDR3 is TGCGCCAGCAGCTGGGAACAACATAACTATGGCTACACCTTC.

The chain is built from TRBV20-1 and TRBJ2-3; 16 positions match TRBD2. The CDR3 loop spans 19 amino acids. Germline CDR1 reads DFQATT; CDR2 reads SNEGSKA (reference sequence). With 5 bases clipped from V and 0 bases from J, the junction kept 11 bases outside the gene matches. CDR3 residues: CSASREGLAGGLSTDTQYF. The CDR3 DNA reads as TGCAGTGCTTCGCGCGAGGGACTAGCGGGGGGGTTGAGCACAGATACGCAGTATTTT.

V usage is TRBV5-1 and J usage is TRBJ2-7, with D maybe TRBD2 (6 bases). Looked up from germline, CDR1 is SGHRS and CDR2 is YFSETQ. Trimming removed 3 bases at V and 0 bases at J, with 13 bases between. This CDR3 comprises 15 residues. The CDR3 DNA sequence: TGCGCCAGCAGCTCCCGGGCGGGAACCTCCTACGAGCAGTACTTC. Amino acids: CASSSRAGTSYEQYF. The full variable domain, with the rest looked up from reference TRBV5-1 and TRBJ2-7, is KAGVTQTPRYLIKTRGQQVTLSCSPISGHRSVSWYQQTPGQGLQFLFEYFSETQRNKGNFPGRFSGRQFSNSRSEMNVSTLELGDSALYLCASSSRAGTSYEQYFGPGTRLTVT.

Of note for this clonotype: Relative to the germline gene, one junction end is altered; a read error may explain this. This CDR3 is CSATLRLAGSSYDEQFF. The CDR3 DNA reads as TGCAGTGCTACCCTTCGTTTAGCGGGGAGCTCCTACGATGAGCAGTTCTTC. This chain joins TRBV20-1 and TRBJ2-1, with 8 bases aligning to TRBD2. The length of the CDR3 is 17 residues. Germline-derived CDR1 and CDR2 are DFQATT and SNEGSKA (reference sequence).

The chain employs TRBV2 and TRBJ2-1, with D perhaps TRBD1 (6 bases). This CDR3 spans 14 amino acids. Germline V lookup: CDR1 SNHLY, CDR2 FYNNEI. V lost 3 bases and J 7 bases, leaving 13 bases between the germline ends. CDR3 coding DNA: TGTGCCAGCAGTGACAGGGGAATTAGGAATGAGCAGTTCTTC. It encodes CASSDRGIRNEQFF.

This clonotype came up many times. V gene TRBV3-1 combines with J gene TRBJ2-1; 8 bases agree with TRBD2. Germline V gene lookup returns CDR1 LGHDT and CDR2 YNNKEL (reference sequence). Losses at the gene ends were 5 bases for V and 7 bases for J; bases not matched to a gene: 13. There are 16 residues in the CDR3. The CDR3 loop is CASSRDPGLGGNEQFF. The DNA for the CDR3 is TGTGCCAGCAGCAGGGACCCGGGACTAGGGGGGAATGAGCAGTTCTTC.

Ten or more counts support this clonotype. The chain uses TRBV7-9 and TRBJ1-5; TRBD1 agrees at 7 bases. There are 14 residues in the CDR3. The V and J ends lost 7 bases and 6 bases, in that order; junction bases with no gene match: 9. Per germline, CDR1 SEHNR and CDR2 FQNEAQ (reference sequence). CDR3 sequence: CASTATGSSQPQHF. CDR3 nucleotide sequence: TGTGCCAGCACCGCGACAGGGTCCAGTCAGCCCCAGCATTTT.

This clonotype has only a few counts. One end of the junction is discordant with germline, which a read error may explain. This chain joins TRBV12-3 or TRBV12-4 and TRBJ2-1; TRBD2 matches at 7 bases. The CDR3 is 14 residues long. CDR3 loop: CAGSLGGGNDEQFF. The CDR3 region has the DNA TGTGCCGGCAGTTTGGGCGGGGGTAACGATGAGCAGTTCTTC.

This clonotype was seen many times. The chain has TRBV6-5 and TRBJ2-7, with 7 bases fitting TRBD1. V was clipped by 5 bases and J by 3 bases; unmatched bases: 7. The germline CDR1 and CDR2 sequences are MNHEY and SVGAGI. The CDR3 covers 14 residues. This CDR3 is CASSGDSKIYEQYF. In DNA, the CDR3 is TGTGCCAGCAGTGGGGACAGTAAGATCTACGAGCAGTACTTC.

This clonotype was detected many times. The chain is built from TRBV7-2 and TRBJ1-1, with 7 bases fitting TRBD1. The V segment lost 1 base and the J segment 6 bases; nucleotides outside the gene matches: 8. This CDR3 comprises 15 residues. The germline V gene has CDR1 SGHTA and CDR2 FQGNSA. Here the CDR3 DNA reads TGTGCCAGCAGCTTAGAGGTTCACAGGGGACCTGAAGCTTTCTTT. Amino acid sequence: CASSLEVHRGPEAFF.

The table lists this clonotype with a few counts. This chain joins TRBV2 and TRBJ1-1, with a weak D call TRBD1 (5 bases). V was cut by 2 bases and J by 1 base, with 8 bases left in between. The CDR3 is made up of 14 amino acids. CDR1 is SNHLY and CDR2 is FYNNEI in the germline V gene. CDR3 region: CASSELGPNTEAFF. The CDR3 bases are TGTGCCAGCAGTGAATTGGGACCGAACACTGAAGCTTTCTTT.